This entry lists 16 T cell receptor beta chains sequenced from one sample in a study of blood T cells in healthy people across ages. Next came a second PCR, run for about 6 to 12 cycles, which used a sample-barcoded 5' primer along with a J-beta primer mix. TCRdb re-analysed the 5' RACE reads in MiXCR, keeping a single row per CDR3 protein. Of 1.5 million to 2 million distinct CDR3 sequences listed, roughly two fifths are singletons. Sequencing used blood. The receptors stem from a human donor in good health.

The rearrangement links TRBV7-3 to TRBJ2-1; 9 nucleotides match TRBD2. The CDR3 covers 15 residues. V gave up 0 bases and J gave up 9 bases; unmatched junction bases: 6. Per the germline V gene, CDR1 is SGHTA and CDR2 is FQGTGA. DNA of the CDR3: TGTGCCAGCAGCTTAACAGGGACTAGCCCCATTGAGCAGTTCTTC. Its translation is CASSLTGTSPIEQFF.

This clonotype was counted between two and nine times. This sequence joins TRBV3-1 and TRBJ2-1; a possible D gene is TRBD1 (5 bases). Germline CDR1 reads LGHDT; CDR2 reads YNNKEL (reference sequence). This CDR3 contains 16 residues. The V end was cut by 3 bases, the J end by 6 bases, with 18 bases between. CDR3 sequence reads: CASSHGHEASINEQFF. The CDR3, as DNA: TGTGCCAGCAGCCACGGACACGAAGCATCAATCAATGAGCAGTTCTTC.

This rearrangement joins TRBV29-1 to TRBJ2-2; D gene unclear. Germline V gene lookup returns CDR1 SQVTM and CDR2 ANQGSEA. Trimming took 4 bases from V and 6 from J, leaving 12 bases between them. The CDR3 extends over 13 amino acids. The CDR3 loop reads CSVGHLESGELFF. CDR3 coding DNA: TGCAGCGTTGGACATCTAGAATCCGGGGAGCTGTTTTTT.

This clonotype has just a few counts. This chain joins TRBV28 and TRBJ2-5, with D hard to call. The end of the DNA fits TRBJ2-7 better, so the J call may be wrong. Germline CDR1 is MDHEN and CDR2 is SYDVKM. The length of the CDR3 is 14 residues. The CDR3 nucleotides are TGTGCCAGCAGTTTAATCTTAGAAGCCTACGAGCAGTACTTC. Translating gives CASSLILEAYEQYF.

The V and J genes are TRBV6-4 and TRBJ2-5, with D tentatively TRBD1 (6 bases). The CDR3 is 14 residues long. Between the trimmed V and J ends, which lost 6 bases and 0 bases, there was a span of 11 bases. CDR1 MRHNA and CDR2 SNTAGT come from the germline V gene. The CDR3 sequence: CASRQGMYQETQYF. CDR3 DNA: TGTGCCAGCAGACAGGGCATGTACCAAGAGACCCAGTACTTC.

The CDR3 DNA is TGTGCCAGCAGTCGACGGGGGGGTTGGGATGGCTACACCTTC. Residues: CASSRRGGWDGYTF. This chain connects TRBV12-3 or TRBV12-4 to TRBJ1-2; tentatively, D is TRBD1 (5 bases). The V gene lost 5 bases and the J gene lost 6 bases, with 16 bases spanning the gap. The CDR3 contains 14 residues.

The gene calls are TRBV5-1 and TRBJ2-1; TRBD2 aligns across 12 bases. Trimming removed 2 bases from V and 9 bases from J; junction bases left unmatched: 6. Per the germline V gene, CDR1 is SGHRS and CDR2 is YFSETQ. The CDR3 runs 15 residues. The CDR3 nucleotides read TGCGCCAGCAGCTTACTAGCGGGGGGTAGAAGTGAGCAGTTCTTC. The encoded protein is CASSLLAGGRSEQFF.

A single count supports this clonotype. This chain links TRBV2 with TRBJ2-4; 9 bases align to TRBD1. The CDR3 length is 19 residues. Germline V gene sequence: CDR1 SNHLY, CDR2 FYNNEI. After removal of 4 bases from V and 8 bases from J, the junction contained 21 bases not matched to a gene. The CDR3 spells CASSGGTGNHAPSGHIQYF. DNA for the CDR3: TGTGCCAGCAGTGGCGGGACAGGGAACCATGCCCCCTCAGGGCACATTCAGTACTTC.

The chain is built from TRBV5-1 and TRBJ1-1; D uncertain. Looked up from germline, CDR1 is SGHRS and CDR2 is YFSETQ. This CDR3 spans 15 amino acids. Trimming cost V 4 bases and J 0 bases, with 13 bases left between them. The CDR3 sequence: CASSHAGRMNTEAFF. CDR3 bases: TGCGCCAGCAGCCATGCCGGGAGGATGAACACTGAAGCTTTCTTT.

This clonotype was recorded at least ten times. This chain uses TRBV29-1 with TRBJ2-5; 7 bases align to TRBD1. The assigned J gene may be wrong: the sequence end matches TRBJ2-7 better. From germline, CDR1 is SQVTM and CDR2 ANQGSEA. The CDR3 runs 14 residues. CDR3 in amino acids: CSVAVTGLIHEQYF. CDR3 coding DNA: TGCAGCGTTGCGGTGACAGGGTTGATCCACGAGCAGTACTTC.

The chain is built from TRBV30 and TRBJ1-5; 7 bases line up with TRBD1. CDR1 and CDR2 from the germline V gene are GTSNPN and SVGIG (reference sequence). This CDR3 region has 13 residues. In DNA, the CDR3 is TGTGCTCTAGACAGGGTGAGCAATCAGCCCCAGCATTTT. Translation: CALDRVSNQPQHF.

The genes are TRBV9 and TRBJ2-3; 14 bases map to TRBD2. Germline CDR1 SGDLS, CDR2 YYNGEE. The CDR3 runs 16 residues. Trimming cost V 4 bases and J 6 bases; bases outside gene matches: 7. For the CDR3, the DNA is TGTGCCAGCAGCCCTGCGACTAGCGGGGGGGCGGATACGCAGTATTTT. Its translation: CASSPATSGGADTQYF.

Concerning this clonotype: A much larger clone lies one base from this, so it may be a read error. The chain employs TRBV9 and TRBJ2-3; no definite D call. This CDR3 has 12 residues. V was shortened by 2 bases and J by 4 bases, with 5 bases between the two germline ends. Germline CDR1 is SGDLS and CDR2 is YYNGEE. CDR3 protein: CASSVRPDTQYF. The CDR3 region has the DNA TGTGCCAGCAGCGTCCGGCCAGATACGCAGTATTTT.

This clonotype has only a few counts. The chain employs TRBV7-2 and TRBJ2-7; a possible D gene is TRBD2 (5 bases). Trimming cost V 3 bases and J 3 bases, with 9 bases left between them. The CDR3 loop spans 13 amino acids. From germline, CDR1 is SGHTA and CDR2 FQGNSA. This CDR3 reads CASSFEAVYEQYF. The CDR3, as DNA: TGTGCCAGCAGCTTTGAAGCGGTCTACGAGCAGTACTTC.

The chain uses TRBV7-2 and TRBJ2-3; D is undetermined. Trimming shortened V by 5 bases and J by 2 bases, and 14 bases separated the two germline ends. Germline V gene data show CDR1 as SGHTA and CDR2 as FQGNSA. The CDR3 is 15 amino acids. CDR3 coding DNA: TGTGCCAGCAGCCCCCAGTCCCGCCCCACAGATACGCAGTATTTT. As protein: CASSPQSRPTDTQYF.

The CDR3 DNA sequence: TGTGCCAGCAGTTACCGGACGTCGAGGGTTGGCTACACCTTC. Amino acid sequence: CASSYRTSRVGYTF. J is TRBJ1-2 and V is TRBV6-5, with D hard to call. Germline values: CDR1 MNHEY, CDR2 SVGAGI. V lost 2 bases to trimming and J lost 7 bases, with 14 bases between them. CDR3 size: 14 residues.